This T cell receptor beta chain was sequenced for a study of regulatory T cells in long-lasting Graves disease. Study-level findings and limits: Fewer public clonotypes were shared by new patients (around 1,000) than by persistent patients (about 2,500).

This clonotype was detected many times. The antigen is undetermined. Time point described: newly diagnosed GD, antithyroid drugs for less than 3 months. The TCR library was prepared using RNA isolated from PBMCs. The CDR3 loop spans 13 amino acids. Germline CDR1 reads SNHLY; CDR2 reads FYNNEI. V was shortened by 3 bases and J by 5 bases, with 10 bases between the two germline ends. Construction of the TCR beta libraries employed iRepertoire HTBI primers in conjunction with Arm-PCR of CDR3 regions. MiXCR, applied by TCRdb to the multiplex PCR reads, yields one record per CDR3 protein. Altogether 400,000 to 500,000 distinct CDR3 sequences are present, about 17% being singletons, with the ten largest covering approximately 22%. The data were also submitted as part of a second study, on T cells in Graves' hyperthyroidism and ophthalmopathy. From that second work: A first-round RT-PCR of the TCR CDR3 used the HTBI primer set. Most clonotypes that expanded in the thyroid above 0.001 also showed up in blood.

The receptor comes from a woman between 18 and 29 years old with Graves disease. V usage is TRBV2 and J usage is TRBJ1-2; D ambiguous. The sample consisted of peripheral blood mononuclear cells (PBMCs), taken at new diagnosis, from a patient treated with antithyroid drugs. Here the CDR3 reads CASSESSKYGYTF. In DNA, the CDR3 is TGTGCCAGCAGTGAGAGCAGCAAGTATGGCTACACCTTC.